A selection of T cell receptor beta chains follows, all from one sample in a study of shared clonotypes between healthy human individuals. The data were produced by immunoSEQ multiplex PCR, yet TCRdb's version contains in-frame clones alone and is incomplete. The sample shows about 1 million clones, roughly 80% of them seen only once. The material sequenced was memory CD4+ T cells sorted from blood. The receptors come from a young man in good health. Both conserved end residues are trimmed from each CDR3.

v_gene: TRBV7-2; j_gene: TRBJ2-3; CDR3aa: ASSLRTGGLLTDTQY
v_gene: TRBV10-3; j_gene: TRBJ1-3; CDR3aa: ATRTASGNTIY
v_gene: TRBV7-2; j_gene: TRBJ1-2; CDR3aa: ASSFGTASDGYT
v_gene: TRBV2; j_gene: TRBJ2-7; CDR3aa: ASSPTGQGSNEQY
v_gene: TRBV19; j_gene: TRBJ2-1; CDR3aa: ASSVGGYNEQF
v_gene: TRBV18; j_gene: TRBJ1-5; CDR3aa: ASSPGGNQPQH
v_gene: TRBV13; j_gene: TRBJ2-3; CDR3aa: ASSLYGGLQY
v_gene: TRBV14; j_gene: TRBJ1-2; CDR3aa: ASSQDGFNYGYT
v_gene: TRBV7-9; j_gene: TRBJ2-5; CDR3aa: ASSEDSARRRETQY
v_gene: TRBV7-2; j_gene: TRBJ1-2; CDR3aa: ASSSDRGTGGYT
v_gene: TRBV9; j_gene: TRBJ1-3; CDR3aa: ASSAPGGINGNTIY
v_gene: TRBV29-1; j_gene: TRBJ1-1; CDR3aa: SVGGGDTEAF
v_gene: TRBV2; j_gene: TRBJ2-3; CDR3aa: ASSDLAGGSTQY
v_gene: TRBV27; j_gene: TRBJ2-7; CDR3aa: ASSLRGGGRAIHYEQY
v_gene: TRBV19; j_gene: TRBJ1-5; CDR3aa: ASSIPYSNQPQH
v_gene: TRBV5-4; j_gene: TRBJ2-1; CDR3aa: ASSLVGANEQF
v_gene: TRBV30; j_gene: TRBJ2-3; CDR3aa: AWNSGREGDTQY
v_gene: TRBV5-4; j_gene: TRBJ2-5; CDR3aa: ASSLSEGGIASQY
v_gene: TRBV5-1; j_gene: TRBJ2-7; CDR3aa: ASSPGRTSDEQY
v_gene: TRBV7-2; j_gene: TRBJ1-4; CDR3aa: ASSPGQGLLF
v_gene: TRBV30; j_gene: TRBJ1-2; CDR3aa: AWGFRGAGRTEGYT
v_gene: TRBV5-1; j_gene: TRBJ1-4; CDR3aa: ASSFNGEGSEKLF
v_gene: TRBV11-3; j_gene: TRBJ2-1; CDR3aa: ASSLGGGGTSYNEQF
v_gene: TRBV11-2; j_gene: TRBJ2-2; CDR3aa: ASSWGLAAGELF
v_gene: TRBV15; j_gene: TRBJ2-1; CDR3aa: ATSLADKGNEQF
v_gene: TRBV6-6; j_gene: TRBJ1-2; CDR3aa: ASSHNREGGYGYT
v_gene: TRBV19; j_gene: TRBJ2-7; CDR3aa: ATSTSGSSYEQY
v_gene: TRBV5-1; j_gene: TRBJ1-4; CDR3aa: ASSLGPAEDSKKLF
v_gene: TRBV19; j_gene: TRBJ1-1; CDR3aa: ASSTQRNTEAF
v_gene: TRBV11-2; j_gene: TRBJ2-4; CDR3aa: ASSFWASKNIQY
v_gene: TRBV9; j_gene: TRBJ2-7; CDR3aa: ASSGGQGSYEQY
v_gene: TRBV19; j_gene: TRBJ1-2; CDR3aa: ASHSHPNYGYT
v_gene: TRBV27; j_gene: TRBJ2-1; CDR3aa: ASSLARPGLAGRDEQF
v_gene: TRBV10-3; j_gene: TRBJ2-7; CDR3aa: AINSQGYEQY
v_gene: TRBV7-2; j_gene: TRBJ1-6; CDR3aa: ASSWAGPNSPLH
v_gene: TRBV7-9; j_gene: TRBJ1-1; CDR3aa: ASSPRPPLQGEHTEAF
v_gene: TRBV29-1; j_gene: TRBJ2-5; CDR3aa: SVAGETQY
v_gene: TRBV19; j_gene: TRBJ2-7; CDR3aa: ASSPGQTKSYEQY
v_gene: TRBV7-2; j_gene: TRBJ1-2; CDR3aa: ASTRTQGTGYT
v_gene: TRBV30; j_gene: TRBJ2-3; CDR3aa: AWSVPRLDSDTQY
v_gene: TRBV19; j_gene: TRBJ2-2; CDR3aa: ASFPSGTRVNTGELF